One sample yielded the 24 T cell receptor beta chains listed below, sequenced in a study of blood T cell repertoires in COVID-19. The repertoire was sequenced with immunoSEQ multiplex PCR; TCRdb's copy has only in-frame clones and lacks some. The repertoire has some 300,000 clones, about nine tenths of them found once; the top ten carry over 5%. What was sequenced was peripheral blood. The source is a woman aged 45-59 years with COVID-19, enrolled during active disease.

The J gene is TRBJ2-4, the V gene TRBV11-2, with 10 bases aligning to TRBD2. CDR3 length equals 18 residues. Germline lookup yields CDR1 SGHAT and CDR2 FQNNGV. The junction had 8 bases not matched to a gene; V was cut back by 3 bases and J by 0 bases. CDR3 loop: CASSLRTSGSVAKNIQYF. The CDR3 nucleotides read TGTGCCAGCAGCTTGCGGACTAGCGGATCCGTAGCCAAAAACATTCAGTACTTC.

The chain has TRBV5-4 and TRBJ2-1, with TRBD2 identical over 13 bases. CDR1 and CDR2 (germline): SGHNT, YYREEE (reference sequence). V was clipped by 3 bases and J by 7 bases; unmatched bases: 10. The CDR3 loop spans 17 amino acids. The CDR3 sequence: CASSSAAGLAGWNEQFF. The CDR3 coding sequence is TGTGCCAGCAGCTCGGCGGCGGGACTAGCGGGATGGAATGAGCAGTTCTTC.

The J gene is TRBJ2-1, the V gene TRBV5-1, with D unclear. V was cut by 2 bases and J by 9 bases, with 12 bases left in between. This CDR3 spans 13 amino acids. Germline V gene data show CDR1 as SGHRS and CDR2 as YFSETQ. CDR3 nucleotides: TGCGCCAGCAGCTTCTCCCCGGCGGTTGAGCAGTTCTTC. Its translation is CASSFSPAVEQFF.

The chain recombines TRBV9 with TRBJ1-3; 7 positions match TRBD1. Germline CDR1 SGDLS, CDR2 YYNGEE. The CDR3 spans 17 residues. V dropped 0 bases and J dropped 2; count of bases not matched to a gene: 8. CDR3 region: CASSVVEGGSTGNTIYF. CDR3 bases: TGTGCCAGCAGCGTAGTGGAAGGGGGCTCTACTGGAAACACCATATATTTT.

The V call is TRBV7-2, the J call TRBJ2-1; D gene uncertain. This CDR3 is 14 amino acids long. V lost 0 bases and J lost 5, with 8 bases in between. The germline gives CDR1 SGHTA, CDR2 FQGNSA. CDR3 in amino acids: CASSLAYADNEQFF. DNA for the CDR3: TGTGCCAGCAGCTTAGCGTACGCGGACAATGAGCAGTTCTTC. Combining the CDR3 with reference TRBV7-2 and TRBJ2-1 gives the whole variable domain GAGVSQSPSNKVTEKGKDVELRCDPISGHTALYWYRQSLGQGLEFLIYFQGNSAPDKSGLPSDRFSAERTGGSVSTLTIQRTQQEDSAVYLCASSLAYADNEQFFGPGTRLTVL.

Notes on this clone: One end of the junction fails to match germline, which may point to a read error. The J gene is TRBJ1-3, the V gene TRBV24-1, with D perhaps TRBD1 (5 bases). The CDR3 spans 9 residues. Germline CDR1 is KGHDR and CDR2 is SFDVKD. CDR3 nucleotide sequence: TGTGCCACCAGACGCCCGGGGGGTTTT. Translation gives CATRRPGGF.

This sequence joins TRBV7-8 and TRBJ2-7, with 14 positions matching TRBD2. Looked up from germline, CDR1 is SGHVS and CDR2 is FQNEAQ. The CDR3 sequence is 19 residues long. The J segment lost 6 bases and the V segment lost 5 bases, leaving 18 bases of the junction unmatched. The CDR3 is CASSPRSRGLAGATPEQYF. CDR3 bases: TGTGCCAGCAGCCCAAGATCCAGGGGACTAGCGGGAGCTACGCCCGAGCAGTACTTC. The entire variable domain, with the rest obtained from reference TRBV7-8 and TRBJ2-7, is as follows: GAGVSQSPRYKVAKRGQDVALRCDPISGHVSLFWYQQALGQGPEFLTYFQNEAQLDKSGLPSDRFFAERPEGSVSTLKIQRTQQEDSAVYLCASSPRSRGLAGATPEQYFGPGTRLTVT.

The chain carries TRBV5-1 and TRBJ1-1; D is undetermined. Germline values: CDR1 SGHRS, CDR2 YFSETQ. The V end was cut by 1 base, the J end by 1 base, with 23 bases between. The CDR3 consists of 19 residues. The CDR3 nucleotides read TGCGCCAGCAGCTTGTATACCTCGGGCAGCTCCGGGGAGAACACTGAAGCTTTCTTT. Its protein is CASSLYTSGSSGENTEAFF.

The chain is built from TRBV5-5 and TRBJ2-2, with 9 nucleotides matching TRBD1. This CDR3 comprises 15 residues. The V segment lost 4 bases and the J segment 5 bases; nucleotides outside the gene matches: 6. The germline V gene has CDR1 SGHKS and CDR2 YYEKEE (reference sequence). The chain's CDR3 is CASSQGTGYTGELFF. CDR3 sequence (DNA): TGTGCCAGCAGCCAGGGGACAGGGTATACCGGGGAGCTGTTTTTT.

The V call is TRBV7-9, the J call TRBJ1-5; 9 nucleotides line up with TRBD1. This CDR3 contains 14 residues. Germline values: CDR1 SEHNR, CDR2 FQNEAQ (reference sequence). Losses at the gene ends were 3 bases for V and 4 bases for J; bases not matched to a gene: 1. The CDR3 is CASSLGQGNQPQHF. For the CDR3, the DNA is TGTGCCAGCAGCTTGGGACAGGGAAATCAGCCCCAGCATTTT.

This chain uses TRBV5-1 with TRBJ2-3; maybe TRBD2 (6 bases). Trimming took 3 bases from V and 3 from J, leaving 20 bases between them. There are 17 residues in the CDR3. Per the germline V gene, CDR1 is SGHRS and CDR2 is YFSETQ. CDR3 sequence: CASSSIPPGLGTDTQYF. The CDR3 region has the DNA TGCGCCAGCAGCTCCATTCCTCCGGGACTTGGAACAGATACGCAGTATTTT.

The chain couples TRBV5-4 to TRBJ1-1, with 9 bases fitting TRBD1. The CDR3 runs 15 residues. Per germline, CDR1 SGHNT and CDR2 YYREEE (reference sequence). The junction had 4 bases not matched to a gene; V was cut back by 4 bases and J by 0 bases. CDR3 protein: CASSLNRGLNTEAFF. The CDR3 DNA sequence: TGTGCCAGCAGCCTCAACAGGGGGCTGAACACTGAAGCTTTCTTT.

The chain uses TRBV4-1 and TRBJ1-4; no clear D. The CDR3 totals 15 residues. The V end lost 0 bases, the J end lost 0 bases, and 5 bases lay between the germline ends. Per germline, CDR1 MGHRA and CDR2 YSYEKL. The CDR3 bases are TGCGCCAGCAGCCAAGATCTAGCAACTAATGAAAAACTGTTTTTT. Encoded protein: CASSQDLATNEKLFF.

CDR3 in DNA: TGCAGCGTTGACTGGACAGGGATTAACGAGCAGTACTTC. Translated: CSVDWTGINEQYF. The J gene is TRBJ2-7, the V gene TRBV29-1; 8 nucleotides line up with TRBD1. This CDR3 has 13 residues. Germline V gives CDR1 SQVTM, CDR2 ANQGSEA. Trimming removed 3 bases from V and 5 bases from J; junction bases left unmatched: 6.

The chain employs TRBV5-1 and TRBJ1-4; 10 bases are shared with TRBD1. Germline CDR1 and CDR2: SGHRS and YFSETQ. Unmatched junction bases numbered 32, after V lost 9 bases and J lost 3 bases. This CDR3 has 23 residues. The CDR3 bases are TGCGCCAACATCCCTTCCCGGGACAGGGGAGGACTCCCTAAGCTAGTCCCTAATGAAAAACTGTTTTTT. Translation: CANIPSRDRGGLPKLVPNEKLFF. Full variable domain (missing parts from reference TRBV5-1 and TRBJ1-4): KAGVTQTPRYLIKTRGQQVTLSCSPISGHRSVSWYQQTPGQGLQFLFEYFSETQRNKGNFPGRFSGRQFSNSRSEMNVSTLELGDSALYLCANIPSRDRGGLPKLVPNEKLFFGSGTQLSVL.

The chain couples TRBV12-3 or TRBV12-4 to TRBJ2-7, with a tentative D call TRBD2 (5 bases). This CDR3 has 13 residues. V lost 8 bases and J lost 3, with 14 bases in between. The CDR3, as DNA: TGTGCCAGCCGGGGATATCAAAACTACGAGCAGTACTTC. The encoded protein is CASRGYQNYEQYF.

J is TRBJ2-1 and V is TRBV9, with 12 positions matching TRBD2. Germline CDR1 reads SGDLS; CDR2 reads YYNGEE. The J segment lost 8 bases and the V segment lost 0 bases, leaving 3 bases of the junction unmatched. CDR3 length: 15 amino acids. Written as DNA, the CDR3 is TGTGCCAGCAGCGTAGGGACTAGCGGGATCGATGAGCAGTTCTTC. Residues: CASSVGTSGIDEQFF.

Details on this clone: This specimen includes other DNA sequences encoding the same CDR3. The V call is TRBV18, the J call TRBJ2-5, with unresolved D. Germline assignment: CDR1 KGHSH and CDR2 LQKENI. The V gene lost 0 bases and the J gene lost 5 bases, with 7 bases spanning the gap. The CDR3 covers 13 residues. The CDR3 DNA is TGTGCCAGCTCACCACCCTCCTCTGAGACCCAGTACTTC. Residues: CASSPPSSETQYF. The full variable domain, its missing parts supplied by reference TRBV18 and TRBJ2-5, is NAGVMQNPRHLVRRRGQEARLRCSPMKGHSHVYWYRQLPEEGLKFMVYLQKENIIDESGMPKERFSAEFPKEGPSILRIQQVVRGDSAAYFCASSPPSSETQYFGPGTRLLVL.

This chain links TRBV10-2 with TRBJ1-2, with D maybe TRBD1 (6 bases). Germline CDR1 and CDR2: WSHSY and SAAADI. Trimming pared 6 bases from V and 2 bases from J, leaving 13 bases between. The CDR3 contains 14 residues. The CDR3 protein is CASRDGQLNYGYTF. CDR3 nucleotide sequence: TGCGCCAGCAGGGACGGACAGTTAAACTATGGCTACACCTTC.

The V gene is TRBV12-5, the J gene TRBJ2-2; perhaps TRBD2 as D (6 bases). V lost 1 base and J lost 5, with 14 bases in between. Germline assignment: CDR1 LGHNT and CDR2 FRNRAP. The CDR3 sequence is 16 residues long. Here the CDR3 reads CASGLGTGVGTGELFF. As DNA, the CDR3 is TGTGCTAGTGGTTTGGGTACGGGAGTGGGGACCGGGGAGCTGTTTTTT.

The CDR3 here is CASAPSRVSYNEQFF. The CDR3 DNA is TGTGCCAGCGCCCCAAGTCGGGTCTCCTACAATGAGCAGTTCTTC. The rearrangement links TRBV7-2 to TRBJ2-1, with unresolved D. Germline V gives CDR1 SGHTA, CDR2 FQGNSA. The V end lost 8 bases, the J end lost 0 bases, and 14 bases lay between the germline ends. CDR3 length equals 15 residues. The full variable domain, its missing parts supplied by reference TRBV7-2 and TRBJ2-1, is GAGVSQSPSNKVTEKGKDVELRCDPISGHTALYWYRQSLGQGLEFLIYFQGNSAPDKSGLPSDRFSAERTGGSVSTLTIQRTQQEDSAVYLCASAPSRVSYNEQFFGPGTRLTVL.

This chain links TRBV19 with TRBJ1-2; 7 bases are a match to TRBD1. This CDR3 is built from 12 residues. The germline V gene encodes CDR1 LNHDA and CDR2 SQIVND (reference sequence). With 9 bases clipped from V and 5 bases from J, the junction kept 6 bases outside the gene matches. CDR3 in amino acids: CASLTGQYGYTF. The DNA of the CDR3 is TGTGCCAGCCTTACGGGACAGTATGGCTACACCTTC.

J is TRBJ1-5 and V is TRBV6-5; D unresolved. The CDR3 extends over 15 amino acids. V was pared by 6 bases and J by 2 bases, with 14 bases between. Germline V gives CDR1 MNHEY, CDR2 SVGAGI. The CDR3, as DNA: TGTGCCAGCAGATCGAGGACTAGGGGCAATCAGCCCCAGCATTTT. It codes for CASRSRTRGNQPQHF.

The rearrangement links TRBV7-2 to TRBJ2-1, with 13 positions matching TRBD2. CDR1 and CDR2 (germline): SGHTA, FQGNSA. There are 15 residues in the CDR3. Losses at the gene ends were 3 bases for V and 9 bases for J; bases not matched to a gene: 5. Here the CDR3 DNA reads TGTGCCAGCAGCTTGTCCGGGACTAGCGGGGTTGAGCAGTTCTTC. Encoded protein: CASSLSGTSGVEQFF.